The T cell receptor beta chain described here comes from a study of T cell changes during pregnancy in multiple sclerosis. Using immunoSEQ multiplex PCR, the repertoire was profiled, and TCRdb retains in-frame clones only, with some absent. The sample shows more than 65,000 clones, approximately 90% of them seen only once. With respect to this clone: This CDR3 is also generated by other DNA sequences in the sample.

This CDR3 region has 13 residues. Trimming took 3 bases from V and 3 from J; bases not matched to a gene: 0. The V gene's germline CDR1 is LNHNV and CDR2 YYDKDF (reference sequence). The sequencing used CD4+ T cells from peripheral blood mononuclear cells, collected before pregnancy. The chain links TRBV15 to TRBJ2-7; 9 positions match TRBD1. This TCR was sampled from a female donor with multiple sclerosis, enrolled in a pregnancy study. The CDR3 sequence is CATSRDRGYEQYF. In DNA, the CDR3 is TGTGCCACCAGCAGGGACAGGGGCTACGAGCAGTACTTC.